This T cell receptor (beta chain) is from a study of blood T cell repertoires in COVID-19. The method was immunoSEQ multiplex PCR; TCRdb's version includes in-frame clones alone and lacks a portion of them. The sample lists 140,000 to 150,000 clones; around 81% were seen once. Only one count was recorded for this clone. This CDR3 region has 16 residues. Germline CDR1 is SNHLY and CDR2 is FYNNEI. J was trimmed by 6 bases and V by 7 bases; bases with no gene match: 13. The receptor was derived from a human donor in a cohort sampled during active COVID-19. Sequencing used peripheral blood. The rearrangement uses TRBV2 and TRBJ1-5, with TRBD1 identical over 9 bases. The CDR3 is CASNRDREARGQPQHF. DNA for the CDR3: TGTGCCAGCAACCGGGACAGGGAGGCCCGGGGTCAGCCCCAGCATTTT.